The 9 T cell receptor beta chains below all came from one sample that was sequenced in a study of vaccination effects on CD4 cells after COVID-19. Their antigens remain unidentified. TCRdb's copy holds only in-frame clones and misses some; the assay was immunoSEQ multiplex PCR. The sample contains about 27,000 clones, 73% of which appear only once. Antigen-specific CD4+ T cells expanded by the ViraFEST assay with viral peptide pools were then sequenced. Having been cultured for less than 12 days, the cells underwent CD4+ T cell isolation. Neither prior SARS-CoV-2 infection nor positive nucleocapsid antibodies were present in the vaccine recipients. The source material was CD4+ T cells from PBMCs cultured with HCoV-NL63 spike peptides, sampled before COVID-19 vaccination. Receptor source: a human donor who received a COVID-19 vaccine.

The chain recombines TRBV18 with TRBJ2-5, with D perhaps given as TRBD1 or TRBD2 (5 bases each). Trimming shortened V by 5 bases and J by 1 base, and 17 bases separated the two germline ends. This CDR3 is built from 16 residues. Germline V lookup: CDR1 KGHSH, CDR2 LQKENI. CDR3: CASSGGRTNFQETQYF. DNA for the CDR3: TGTGCCAGCTCAGGGGGAAGAACAAACTTCCAAGAGACCCAGTACTTC.

The CDR3 spells CATTGGYEQYF. CDR3 DNA sequence: TGTGCCACGACAGGGGGCTACGAGCAGTACTTC. V is TRBV10-3 and J is TRBJ2-7; 9 nucleotides align to TRBD1. The CDR3 loop spans 11 amino acids. Germline V gene lookup returns CDR1 ENHRY and CDR2 SYGVKD. V was clipped by 10 bases and J by 3 bases; unmatched bases: 1.

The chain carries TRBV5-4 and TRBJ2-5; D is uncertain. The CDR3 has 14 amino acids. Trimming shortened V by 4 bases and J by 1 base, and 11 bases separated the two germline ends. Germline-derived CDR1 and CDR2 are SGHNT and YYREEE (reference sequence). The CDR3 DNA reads TGTGCCAGCAGCGATGGACGCCTCCAAGAGACCCAGTACTTC. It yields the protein CASSDGRLQETQYF.

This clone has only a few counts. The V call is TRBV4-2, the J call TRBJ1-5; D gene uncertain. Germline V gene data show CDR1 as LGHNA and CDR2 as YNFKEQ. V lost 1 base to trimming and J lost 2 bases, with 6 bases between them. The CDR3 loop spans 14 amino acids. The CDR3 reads CASSQGQGNQPQHF. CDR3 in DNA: TGTGCCAGCAGCCAAGGGCAGGGCAATCAGCCCCAGCATTTT.

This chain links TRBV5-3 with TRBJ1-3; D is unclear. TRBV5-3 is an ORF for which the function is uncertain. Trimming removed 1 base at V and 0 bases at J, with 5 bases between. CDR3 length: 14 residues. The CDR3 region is CARSLRLSGNTIYF. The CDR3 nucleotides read TGTGCCAGAAGCTTGAGACTCTCTGGAAACACCATATATTTT.

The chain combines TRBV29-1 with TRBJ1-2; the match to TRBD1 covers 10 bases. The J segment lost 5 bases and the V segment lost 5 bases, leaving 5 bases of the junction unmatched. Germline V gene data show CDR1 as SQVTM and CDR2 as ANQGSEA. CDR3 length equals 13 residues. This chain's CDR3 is CSVSGQGRYGYTF. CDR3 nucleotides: TGCAGCGTTTCGGGACAGGGGAGATATGGCTACACCTTC.

As DNA, the CDR3 is TGCGCCAGCAGCTTGGTGACAACAGGGGGCACTGAAGCTTTCTTT. It yields the protein CASSLVTTGGTEAFF. J is TRBJ1-1 and V is TRBV5-1; 8 bases line up with TRBD1. The ends lost 0 bases at V and 4 bases at J; junction bases unmatched: 5. The germline CDR1 and CDR2 sequences are SGHRS and YFSETQ. CDR3 length: 15 amino acids.

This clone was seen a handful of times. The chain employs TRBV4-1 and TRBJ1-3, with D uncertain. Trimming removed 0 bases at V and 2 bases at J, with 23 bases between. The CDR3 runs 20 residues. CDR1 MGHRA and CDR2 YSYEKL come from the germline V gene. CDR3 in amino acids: CASSQDRRERPLSAGNTIYF. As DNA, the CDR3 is TGCGCCAGCAGCCAAGATCGGAGGGAAAGGCCTCTCTCTGCTGGAAACACCATATATTTT.

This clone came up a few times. Here the CDR3 DNA reads TGTGCCAGCTCGAGAACGGACTCTGGGGCCAACGTCCTGACTTTC. This gives the protein CASSRTDSGANVLTF. The chain carries TRBV6-6 and TRBJ2-6; D gene uncertain. Trimming took 8 bases from V and 0 from J, leaving 11 bases between them. Per the germline V gene, CDR1 is MNHNY and CDR2 is SVGAGI (reference sequence). CDR3 size: 15 residues.